The clone carrying this T cell receptor (beta chain) was counted between two and nine times. The antigen is unknown. This sample also contains other DNA sequences that code for the same CDR3. Positive CCR7 selection of CD45RO-negative cells yielded the naive CD8 cells, and terminally differentiated effector memory CD45RA+ cells were excluded. The sample originates from a study of shared clonotypes between healthy human individuals. Using immunoSEQ multiplex PCR, the repertoire was profiled, and TCRdb retains in-frame clones only, with some absent. The sample shows nearly 2 million clones, about 95% of them seen only once. Study-wide findings and caveats: Only blood underwent sampling, and tissue repertoires likely differ. Naive CD4 clonotypes were shared across several donors at 4.5% to 6%. Naive subsets typically showed greater estimated richness than memory subsets.

The clonotype originates from a man aged 18 to 29 in good health. Sequencing was done on a sample of naive CD8+ T cells sorted from blood.

Here the CDR3 DNA reads TGCGCCAGCAGCCAAGATCTAAGCTACGAGCAGTACTTC. Its translation is CASSQDLSYEQYF. V and J are TRBV4-3 and TRBJ2-7; D unresolved. The CDR3 is 13 amino acids. V was cut by 0 bases and J by 3 bases, with 6 bases left in between. The germline gives CDR1 LGHNA, CDR2 YSLEER.